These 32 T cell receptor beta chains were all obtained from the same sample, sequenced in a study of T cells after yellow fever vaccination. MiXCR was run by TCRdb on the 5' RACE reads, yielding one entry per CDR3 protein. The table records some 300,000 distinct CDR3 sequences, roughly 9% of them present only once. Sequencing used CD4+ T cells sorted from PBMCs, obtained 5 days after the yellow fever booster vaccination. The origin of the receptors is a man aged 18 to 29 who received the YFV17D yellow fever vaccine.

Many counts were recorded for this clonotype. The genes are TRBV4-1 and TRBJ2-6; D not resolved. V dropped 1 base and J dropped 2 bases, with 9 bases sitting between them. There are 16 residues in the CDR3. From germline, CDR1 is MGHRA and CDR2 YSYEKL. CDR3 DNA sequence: TGCGCCAGCAGCCAAGGGCGAAGCGCTGGGGCCAACGTCCTGACTTTC. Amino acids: CASSQGRSAGANVLTF.

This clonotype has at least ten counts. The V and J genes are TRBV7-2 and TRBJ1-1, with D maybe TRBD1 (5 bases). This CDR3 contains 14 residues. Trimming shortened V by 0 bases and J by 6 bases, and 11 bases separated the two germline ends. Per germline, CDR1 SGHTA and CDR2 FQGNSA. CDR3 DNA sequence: TGTGCCAGCAGCTTAGCGCCAGGGAATGCTGAAGCTTTCTTT. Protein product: CASSLAPGNAEAFF.

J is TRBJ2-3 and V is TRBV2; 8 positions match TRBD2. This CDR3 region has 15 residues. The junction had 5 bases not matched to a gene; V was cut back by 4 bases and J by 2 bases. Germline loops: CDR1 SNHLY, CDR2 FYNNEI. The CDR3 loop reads CASSAQLADTDTQYF. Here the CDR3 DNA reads TGTGCCAGCAGTGCTCAACTAGCGGACACAGATACGCAGTATTTT.

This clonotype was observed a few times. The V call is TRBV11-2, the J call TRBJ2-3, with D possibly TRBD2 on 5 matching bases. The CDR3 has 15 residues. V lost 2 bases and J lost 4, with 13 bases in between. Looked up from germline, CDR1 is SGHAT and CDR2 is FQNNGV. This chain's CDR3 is CASSLSASIPDTQYF. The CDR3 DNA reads TGTGCCAGCAGCTTATCGGCTAGCATCCCAGATACGCAGTATTTT.

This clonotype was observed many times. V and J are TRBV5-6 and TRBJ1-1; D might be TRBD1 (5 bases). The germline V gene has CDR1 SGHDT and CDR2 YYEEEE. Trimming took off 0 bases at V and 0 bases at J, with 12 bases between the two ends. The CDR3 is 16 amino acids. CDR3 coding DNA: TGTGCCAGCAGCTTGGCCCCGACAGAGATGAACACTGAAGCTTTCTTT. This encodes CASSLAPTEMNTEAFF.

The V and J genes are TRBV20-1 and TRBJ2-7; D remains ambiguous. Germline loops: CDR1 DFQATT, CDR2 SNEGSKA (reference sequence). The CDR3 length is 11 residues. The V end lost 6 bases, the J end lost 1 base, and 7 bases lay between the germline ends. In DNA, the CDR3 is TGCAGTGCAGGGTCTTCCTACGAGCAGTACTTC. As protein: CSAGSSYEQYF.

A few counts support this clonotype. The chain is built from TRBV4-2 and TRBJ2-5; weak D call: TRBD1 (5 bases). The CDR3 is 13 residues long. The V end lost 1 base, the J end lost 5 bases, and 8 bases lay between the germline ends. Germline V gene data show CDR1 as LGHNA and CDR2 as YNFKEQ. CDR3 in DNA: TGTGCCAGCAGCCAAGTACCAGGGGAGACCCAGTACTTC. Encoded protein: CASSQVPGETQYF.

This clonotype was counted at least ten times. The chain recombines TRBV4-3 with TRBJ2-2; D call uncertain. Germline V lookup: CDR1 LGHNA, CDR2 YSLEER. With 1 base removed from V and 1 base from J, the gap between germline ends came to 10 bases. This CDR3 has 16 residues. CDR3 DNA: TGCGCCAGCAGCCAAGGGACGGGCCGGAACACCGGGGAGCTGTTTTTT. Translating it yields CASSQGTGRNTGELFF.

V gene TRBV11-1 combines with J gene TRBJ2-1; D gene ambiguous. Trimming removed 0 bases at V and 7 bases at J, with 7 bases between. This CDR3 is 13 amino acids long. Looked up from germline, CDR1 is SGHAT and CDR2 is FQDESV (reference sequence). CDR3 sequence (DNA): TGTGCCAGCAGCTTAGCGCTCGTGAATGAGCAGTTCTTC. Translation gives CASSLALVNEQFF. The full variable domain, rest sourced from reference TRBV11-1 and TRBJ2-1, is EAEVAQSPRYKITEKSQAVAFWCDPISGHATLYWYRQILGQGPELLVQFQDESVVDDSQLPKDRFSAERLKGVDSTLKIQPAELGDSAMYLCASSLALVNEQFFGPGTRLTVL.

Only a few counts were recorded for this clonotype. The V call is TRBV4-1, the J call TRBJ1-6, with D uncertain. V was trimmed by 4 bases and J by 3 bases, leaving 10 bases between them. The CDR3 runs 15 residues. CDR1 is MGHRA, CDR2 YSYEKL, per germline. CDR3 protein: CASSPAPFYNSPLHF. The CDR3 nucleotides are TGCGCCAGCAGCCCAGCTCCCTTCTATAATTCACCCCTCCACTTT.

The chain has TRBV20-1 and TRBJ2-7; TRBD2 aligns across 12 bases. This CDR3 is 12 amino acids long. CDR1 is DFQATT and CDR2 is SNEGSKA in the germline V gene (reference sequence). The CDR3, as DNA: TGCAGCCCTAGCGGGGGGGATCGAGAGCAGTACTTC. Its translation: CSPSGGDREQYF.

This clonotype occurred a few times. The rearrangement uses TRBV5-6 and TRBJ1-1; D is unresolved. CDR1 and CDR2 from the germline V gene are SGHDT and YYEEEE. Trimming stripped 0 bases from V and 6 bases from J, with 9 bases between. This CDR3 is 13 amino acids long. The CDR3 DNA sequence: TGTGCCAGCAGCTTGGGCATGGTCCCTGAAGCTTTCTTT. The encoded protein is CASSLGMVPEAFF.

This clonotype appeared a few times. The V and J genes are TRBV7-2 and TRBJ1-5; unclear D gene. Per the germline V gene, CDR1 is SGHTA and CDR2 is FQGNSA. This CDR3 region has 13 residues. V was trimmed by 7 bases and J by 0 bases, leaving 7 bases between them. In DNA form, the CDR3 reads TGTGCCAGCACCCTAATTAGCAATCAGCCCCAGCATTTT. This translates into CASTLISNQPQHF.

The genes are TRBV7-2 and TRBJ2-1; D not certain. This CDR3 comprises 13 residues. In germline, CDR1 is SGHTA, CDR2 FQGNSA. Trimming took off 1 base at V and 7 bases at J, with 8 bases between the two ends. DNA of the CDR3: TGTGCCAGCAGCTTAGGCCGAATTAATGAGCAGTTCTTC. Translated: CASSLGRINEQFF.

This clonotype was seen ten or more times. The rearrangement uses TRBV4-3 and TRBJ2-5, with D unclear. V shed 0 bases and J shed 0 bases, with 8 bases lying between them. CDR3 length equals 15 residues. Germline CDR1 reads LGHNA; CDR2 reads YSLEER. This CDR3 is CASSQDYRDQETQYF. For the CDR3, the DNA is TGCGCCAGCAGCCAAGATTACCGGGACCAAGAGACCCAGTACTTC.

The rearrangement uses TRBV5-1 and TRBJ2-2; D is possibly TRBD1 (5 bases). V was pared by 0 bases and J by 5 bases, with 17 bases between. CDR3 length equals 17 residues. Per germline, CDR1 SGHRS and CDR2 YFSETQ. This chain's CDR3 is CASSLVPATQATGELFF. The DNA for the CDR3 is TGCGCCAGCAGCTTGGTACCGGCGACACAGGCGACCGGGGAGCTGTTTTTT.

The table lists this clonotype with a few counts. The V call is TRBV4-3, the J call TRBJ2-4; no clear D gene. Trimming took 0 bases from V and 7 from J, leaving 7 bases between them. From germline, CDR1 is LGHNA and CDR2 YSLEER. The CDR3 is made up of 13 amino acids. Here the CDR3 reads CASSQEEWNIQYF. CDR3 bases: TGCGCCAGCAGCCAAGAAGAATGGAACATTCAGTACTTC.

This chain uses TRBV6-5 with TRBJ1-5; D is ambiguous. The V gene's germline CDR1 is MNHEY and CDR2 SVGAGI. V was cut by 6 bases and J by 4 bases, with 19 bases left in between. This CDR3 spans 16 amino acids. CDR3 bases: TGTGCCAGCAGCGCTGGACCAGGACGGGAGAATCAGCCCCAGCATTTT. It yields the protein CASSAGPGRENQPQHF.

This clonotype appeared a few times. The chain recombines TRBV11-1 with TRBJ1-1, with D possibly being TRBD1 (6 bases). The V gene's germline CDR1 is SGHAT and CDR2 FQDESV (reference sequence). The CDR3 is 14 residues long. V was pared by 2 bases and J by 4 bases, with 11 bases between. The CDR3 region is CASSLSRRGTEAFF. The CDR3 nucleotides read TGTGCCAGCAGCTTATCGCGCAGGGGCACTGAAGCTTTCTTT.

The CDR3: CASSRSRATETQYF. The DNA for the CDR3 is TGTGCCAGCAGTAGATCACGGGCCACGGAGACCCAGTACTTC. The chain couples TRBV12-3 or TRBV12-4 to TRBJ2-5; D remains unclear. The V end was cut by 5 bases, the J end by 5 bases, with 15 bases between. This CDR3 spans 14 amino acids.

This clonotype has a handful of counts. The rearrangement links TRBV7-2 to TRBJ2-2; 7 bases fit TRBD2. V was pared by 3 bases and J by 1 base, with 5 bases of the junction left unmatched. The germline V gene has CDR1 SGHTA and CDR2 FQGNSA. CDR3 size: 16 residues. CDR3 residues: CASSFGGGWNTGELFF. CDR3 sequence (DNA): TGTGCCAGCAGCTTCGGCGGGGGTTGGAACACCGGGGAGCTGTTTTTT.

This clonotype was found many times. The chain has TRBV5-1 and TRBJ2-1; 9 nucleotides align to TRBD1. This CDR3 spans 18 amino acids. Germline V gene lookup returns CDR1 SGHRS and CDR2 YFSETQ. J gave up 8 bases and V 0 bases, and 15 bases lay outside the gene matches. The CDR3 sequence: CASSLGRTGESLGHEQFF. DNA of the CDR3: TGCGCCAGCAGCTTGGGGAGGACAGGGGAAAGTTTGGGACATGAGCAGTTCTTC.

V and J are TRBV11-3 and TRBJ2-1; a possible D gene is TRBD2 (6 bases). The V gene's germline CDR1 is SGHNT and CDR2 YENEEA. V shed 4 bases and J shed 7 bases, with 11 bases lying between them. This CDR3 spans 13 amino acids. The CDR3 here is CASSSRRGNEQFF. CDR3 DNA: TGTGCCAGCAGCTCACGGCGGGGAAATGAGCAGTTCTTC.

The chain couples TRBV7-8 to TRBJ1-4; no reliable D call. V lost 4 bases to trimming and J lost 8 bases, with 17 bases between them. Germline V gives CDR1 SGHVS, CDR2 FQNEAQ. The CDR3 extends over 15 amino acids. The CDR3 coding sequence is TGTGCCAGCAGCTCCTCGGATGCAACTTACGAAAAACTGTTTTTT. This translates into CASSSSDATYEKLFF.

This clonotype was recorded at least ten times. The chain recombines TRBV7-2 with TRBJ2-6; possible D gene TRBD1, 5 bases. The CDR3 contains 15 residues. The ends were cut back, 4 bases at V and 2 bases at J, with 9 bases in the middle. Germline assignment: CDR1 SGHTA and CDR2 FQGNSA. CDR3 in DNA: TGTGCCAGCAGCTCAAGGGGTACTGGGGCCAACGTCCTGACTTTC. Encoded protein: CASSSRGTGANVLTF.

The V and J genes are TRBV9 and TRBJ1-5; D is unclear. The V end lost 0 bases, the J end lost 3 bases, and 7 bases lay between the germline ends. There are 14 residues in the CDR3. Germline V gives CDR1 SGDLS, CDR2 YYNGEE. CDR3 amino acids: CASSVGQYNQPQHF. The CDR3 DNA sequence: TGTGCCAGCAGCGTAGGGCAGTACAATCAGCCCCAGCATTTT.

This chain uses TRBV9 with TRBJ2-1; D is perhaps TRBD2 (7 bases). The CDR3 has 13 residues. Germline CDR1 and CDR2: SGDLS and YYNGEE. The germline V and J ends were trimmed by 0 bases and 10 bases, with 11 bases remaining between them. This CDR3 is CASSVGGGMEQFF. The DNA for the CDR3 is TGTGCCAGCAGCGTAGGCGGGGGCATGGAGCAGTTCTTC.

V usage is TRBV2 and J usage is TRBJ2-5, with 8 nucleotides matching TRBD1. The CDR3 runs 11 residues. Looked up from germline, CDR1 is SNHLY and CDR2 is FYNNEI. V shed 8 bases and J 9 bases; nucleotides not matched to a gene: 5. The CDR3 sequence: CASGVRGPQYF. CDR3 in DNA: TGTGCCAGCGGAGTCAGGGGGCCCCAGTACTTC.

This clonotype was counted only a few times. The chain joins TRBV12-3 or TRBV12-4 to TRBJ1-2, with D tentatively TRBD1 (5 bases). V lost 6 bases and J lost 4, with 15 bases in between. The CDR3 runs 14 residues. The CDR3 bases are TGTGCCAGCAGACCCTGGGACGGACCCTATGGCTACACCTTC. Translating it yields CASRPWDGPYGYTF.

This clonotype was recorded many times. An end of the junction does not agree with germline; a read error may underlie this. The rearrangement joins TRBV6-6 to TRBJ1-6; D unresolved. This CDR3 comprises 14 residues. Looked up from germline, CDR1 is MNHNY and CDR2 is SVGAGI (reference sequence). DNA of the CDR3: TGTGCCAGCAGCCCTCGAGAGAGCAATTCACCCCTCCATTTT. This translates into CASSPRESNSPLHF.

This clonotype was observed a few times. The CDR3 DNA reads as TGTGCCAGCAGCGAACAGGGCCTGCGACCCGTCTACGAGCAGTACGTC. It yields the protein CASSEQGLRPVYEQYV. The rearrangement links TRBV3-1 to TRBJ2-7; TRBD1 is a possible D gene (6 bases). Germline-derived CDR1 and CDR2 are LGHDT and YNNKEL (reference sequence). V lost 5 bases and J 3 bases, leaving 20 bases between the germline ends. The CDR3 extends over 16 amino acids.

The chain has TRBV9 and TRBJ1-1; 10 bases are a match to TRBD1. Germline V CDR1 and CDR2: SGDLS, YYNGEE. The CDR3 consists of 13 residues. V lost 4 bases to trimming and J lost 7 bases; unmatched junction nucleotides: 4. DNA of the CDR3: TGTGCCAGCAGCCCTCGGGACAGGGGTGAAGCTTTCTTT. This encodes CASSPRDRGEAFF.